A single TCR beta chain is shown here with its context. Its antigen is not identified. This entry is derived from a study of T-cell memory formation after mild COVID-19. Background on the study: Clusters of TCRs were largely donor specific. General study findings and limits: The authors left the SARS-CoV-2 specificity of second-wave clones peaking on day 37 unconfirmed.

This CDR3 has 15 residues. Trimming pared 0 bases from V and 5 bases from J, leaving 13 bases between. TCRdb analysed the 5' RACE reads with MiXCR anew, one entry per CDR3 protein. The table records approximately 340,000 distinct CDR3 sequences, around 13% of them present only once. This chain links TRBV12-3 or TRBV12-4 with TRBJ2-5; D is perhaps TRBD2 (6 bases). Source material: PBMCs or a T cell subset sorted from them (not recorded which). The clonotype was recovered from a man aged 18 to 30 who had mild COVID-19 (a few samples of this study predate the infection). Cell type and time point are not known. The CDR3 DNA reads as TGTGCCAGCAGTTTAGCGGGCGGGGAGTGGGAGACCCAGTACTTC. It translates to CASSLAGGEWETQYF.